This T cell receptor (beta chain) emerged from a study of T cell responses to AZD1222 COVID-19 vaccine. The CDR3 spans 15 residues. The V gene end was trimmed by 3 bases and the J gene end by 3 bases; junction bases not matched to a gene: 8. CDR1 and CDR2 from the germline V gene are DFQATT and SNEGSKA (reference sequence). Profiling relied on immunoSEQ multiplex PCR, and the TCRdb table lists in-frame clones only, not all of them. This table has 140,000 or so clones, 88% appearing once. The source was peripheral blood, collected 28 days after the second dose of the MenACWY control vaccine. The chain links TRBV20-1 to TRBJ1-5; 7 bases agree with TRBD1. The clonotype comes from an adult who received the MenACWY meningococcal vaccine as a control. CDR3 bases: TGCAGTGCTAGTCCTGGACAGGAGATCAATCAGCCCCAGCATTTT. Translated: CSASPGQEINQPQHF.